This TCR beta chain was captured by sequencing in a study of control samples from healthy donors and cancer patients. The repertoire was sequenced with immunoSEQ multiplex PCR; TCRdb's copy has only in-frame clones and lacks some. The sample shows fewer than 200,000 clones, roughly 88% of them seen only once. The sample taken for sequencing was blood. This clonotype originated in a woman aged 30 to 39 in good health.

The CDR3 nucleotides read TGTGCCAGCTCCCAACGGGACTACGAGCAGTACTTC. Its translation: CASSQRDYEQYF. The chain joins TRBV18 to TRBJ2-7; D is possibly TRBD2 (5 bases). Deletions cut 6 bases from V and 3 bases from J, with 9 bases between. This CDR3 has 12 amino acids. The germline V gene encodes CDR1 KGHSH and CDR2 LQKENI.